The rows below give T cell receptor beta chains drawn from one sample of a study of blood T cell repertoires in COVID-19. Sequencing was performed with immunoSEQ multiplex PCR; in TCRdb, only in-frame clones are kept and a portion is missing. This sample yields more than 150,000 clones, of which roughly 85% are seen a single time; under 5.5% belongs to the top ten. Sequencing was carried out using peripheral blood. The receptors derive from a woman in her twenties or thirties with acute or convalescent COVID-19. The CDR3 runs from the conserved cysteine through the conserved F or W. Fields, in order: clone size, D gene, J gene, V gene, CDR3 DNA, CDR3 protein. D genes are given only for firm matches. Clone size appears in some rows only: once, few, many, or a class for an expanded clone.

>NA|NA|TRBJ1-2|TRBV28
TGTGCCAGCAGGACTACGGGAGCTAACTATGGCTACACCTTC
CASRTTGANYGYTF
>NA|TRBD1|TRBJ2-7|TRBV24-1
TGTGCCACCAGTGATTTGGGACAGGCCTCCGAGCAGTACTTC
CATSDLGQASEQYF
>NA|NA|TRBJ1-1|TRBV19
TGTGCCAGTAGCCGCGGGGAAGTGAACACTGAAGCTTTCTTT
CASSRGEVNTEAFF
>NA|TRBD1|TRBJ1-5|TRBV7-2
TGTGCCAGCAGCTTAGGTGACAGGGTGAATCAGCCCCAGCATTTT
CASSLGDRVNQPQHF
>few|NA|TRBJ2-2|TRBV9
TGTGCCAGCAGCGTAGCACTCACCGGGGAGCTGTTTTTT
CASSVALTGELFF
>NA|NA|TRBJ1-2|TRBV6-5
TGTGCCAGCAGTTACTCGATGCCAGGGAAGGGCTACACCTTC
CASSYSMPGKGYTF
>NA|NA|TRBJ1-3|TRBV19
TGTGCCAGTAGTCCTAGGATTACTGGAAACACCATATATTTT
CASSPRITGNTIYF
>NA|NA|TRBJ2-1|TRBV5-1
TGCGCCAGCAGCTTGGCGTCCCAGGGTGAGCAGTTCTTC
CASSLASQGEQFF
>NA|NA|TRBJ2-2|TRBV19
TGTGCCAGTAGTATACCAGGGTGGCCGAACACCGGGGAGCTGTTTTTT
CASSIPGWPNTGELFF
>few|NA|TRBJ1-2|TRBV7-2
TGTGCCAGCAGCTTAGCTGGGGCAGGTAACTATGGCTACACCTTC
CASSLAGAGNYGYTF
>once|TRBD2|TRBJ2-5|TRBV7-9
TGTGCCAGCACCTCTGGACTAGCGGGTGAGGCCCAGTACTTC
CASTSGLAGEAQYF
>NA|NA|TRBJ1-3|TRBV27
TGTGCCAGCAGTCCAGCACCGGGCTCTGGAAACACCATATATTTT
CASSPAPGSGNTIYF
>NA|NA|TRBJ2-1|TRBV4-3
TGCGCCAGCAGCCAAGATCTCCTAGGGAGGAGGGATTACAATGAGCAGTTCTTC
CASSQDLLGRRDYNEQFF
>NA|TRBD1|TRBJ1-3|TRBV5-1
TGCGCCAGCAGCTCCGGGACAGACTCTGGAAACACCATATATTTT
CASSSGTDSGNTIYF
>NA|TRBD1|TRBJ2-5|TRBV19
TGTGCCAGTAGTTTCAGGGGGCGGGAGACCCAGTACTTC
CASSFRGRETQYF
>NA|NA|TRBJ2-6|TRBV5-4
TGTGCCAGCAGCCTTGAACCCGGACTGCCCCGCTCTGGGGCCAACGTCCTGACTTTC
CASSLEPGLPRSGANVLTF
>NA|NA|TRBJ1-2|TRBV7-2
TGTGCCAGCAGCCTCGACAGGCCACTTGTCCACGAGGGCTACACCTTC
CASSLDRPLVHEGYTF
>once|NA|TRBJ2-7|TRBV28
TGTGCCAGCAGTTTTACTCGGGCCTACGAGCAGTACTTC
CASSFTRAYEQYF
>NA|NA|TRBJ1-5|TRBV3-1/TRBV3-2
TGTGCCAGCAGCCAAGTCAAGGGAGACCAGCCCCAGCATTTT
CASSQVKGDQPQHF
>NA|NA|TRBJ1-4|TRBV19
TGTGCCAGTAGTAGGCCCCACGACAGGCCGGGGATCCGTGAAGAAAAACTGTTTTTT
CASSRPHDRPGIREEKLFF
>NA|TRBD1|TRBJ1-1|TRBV4-3
TGCGCCAGCAGCCGAGGGACAGGGGGGCTTAACACTGAAGCTTTCTTT
CASSRGTGGLNTEAFF
>NA|NA|TRBJ1-4|TRBV2
TGTGCCAGCACCCCCGGGAAGTTCCTTTTTGAAAAACTGTTTTTT
CASTPGKFLFEKLFF
>NA|NA|TRBJ1-5|TRBV7-9
TGTGCCAGCAGCTTGGGGGAGGGTAGCAATCAGCCCCAGCATTTT
CASSLGEGSNQPQHF
>NA|NA|TRBJ2-3|TRBV11-3
TGTGCCAGCAGCTTACAGGGTAGAGCAGATACGCAGTATTTT
CASSLQGRADTQYF
>NA|NA|TRBJ1-5|TRBV27
TGTGCCAGCAGTTTATATATTTATCAGCCCCAGCATTTT
CASSLYIYQPQHF
>NA|NA|TRBJ2-7|TRBV14
TGTGCCAGCAGCCAGGTTCTGGCATACGAGCAGTACTTC
CASSQVLAYEQYF
>NA|NA|TRBJ1-6|TRBV5-1
TGCGCCAGCAGCCTGACACAGGCCCTTAATTCACCCCTCCACTTT
CASSLTQALNSPLHF
>NA|NA|TRBJ1-6|TRBV9
TGTGCCAGCAGCGTAGGTGCCAGGGCGGATTCACCCCTCCACTTT
CASSVGARADSPLHF
>NA|TRBD1|TRBJ1-1|TRBV14
TGTGCCAGCAGCCCTGGTGGACAGGGAGGAACCAACACTGAAGCTTTCTTT
CASSPGGQGGTNTEAFF
>NA|TRBD1|TRBJ1-1|TRBV28
TGTGCCACCTACTCCCAGGGGGCTGAAGCTTTCTTT
CATYSQGAEAFF
>NA|NA|TRBJ1-4|TRBV7-2
TGTGCCAGCAGCTTAGAAATGAGCGGAGAACTGTTTTTT
CASSLEMSGELFF
>NA|TRBD2|TRBJ2-7|TRBV10-1
TGCGCCAGCAGCCGCAGGCTAGCGGGGGGCCCGGAAGGCGAGCAGTACTTC
CASSRRLAGGPEGEQYF
>NA|NA|TRBJ2-7|TRBV7-9
TGTGCCAGCAGCTTCGGCCCAGGGCAGGGATCCTTC
CASSFGPGQGSF
>NA|NA|TRBJ1-5|TRBV29-1
TGCAGCGCCGGGGCTTCAGGGGTAGGGCAGCCCCAGCATTTT
CSAGASGVGQPQHF
>NA|NA|TRBJ2-2|TRBV2
TGTGCCAGCAATAACTGGGCGGGGAACACCGGGGAGCTGTTTTTT
CASNNWAGNTGELFF
>NA|NA|TRBJ1-4|TRBV6-2/TRBV6-3
TGTGCCAGCAGTCCCGCCCGGGAACTGTTTTTT
CASSPARELFF
>NA|NA|TRBJ2-1|TRBV24-1
TGTGCCACCAGTGGGAGCGTAGGCAATGAGCAGTTCTTC
CATSGSVGNEQFF
>NA|NA|TRBJ2-7|TRBV10-3
TGTGCCATCAGCTTCCCGTCGACCCCAGCGGATTCGTTAGGGCTTCACGAGCAGTACTTC
CAISFPSTPADSLGLHEQYF
>once|TRBD2|TRBJ2-1|TRBV9
TGTGCCAGCAGCGTAGACCTCCATCTAGCGGGGCTTAACAATGAGCAGTTCTTC
CASSVDLHLAGLNNEQFF
>NA|TRBD2|TRBJ2-1|TRBV6-5
TGTGCCAGCAGTTCCTCTCGGACTAGCGGTGGAGAGCAGTTCTTC
CASSSSRTSGGEQFF
>NA|TRBD1|TRBJ1-1|TRBV5-1
TGCGCCAGCAGCTTGGAGGACAGGGGGCAGGGAGCTTTCTTT
CASSLEDRGQGAFF
>NA|TRBD1|TRBJ1-5|TRBV6-2/TRBV6-3
TGTGCCAGCAGTCAGCCGGGACAGGCACACTATAGCAATCAGCCCCAGCATTTT
CASSQPGQAHYSNQPQHF
>NA|TRBD2|TRBJ2-3|TRBV7-2
TGTGCCAGCAGCTTGGGGACTAGCGGGGGGGGCACAGATACGCAGTATTTT
CASSLGTSGGGTDTQYF
>NA|TRBD1|TRBJ2-5|TRBV11-3
TGTGCCAGCAGCGTCACAGGGGGCCAAGAGACCCAGTACTTC
CASSVTGGQETQYF
>NA|NA|TRBJ1-5|TRBV28
TGTGCCAGCTTTGGGGGGAACAATCAGCCCCAGCATTTT
CASFGGNNQPQHF
>few|TRBD1|TRBJ1-1|TRBV7-2
TGTGCCAGCAGCCCATACAGGGGGCGAGTGAACACTGAAGCTTTCTTT
CASSPYRGRVNTEAFF
>NA|TRBD1|TRBJ1-2|TRBV7-9
TGTGCCAGCAGCTTAACCCCGACAGGGGGCAACTATGGCTACACCTTC
CASSLTPTGGNYGYTF
>NA|NA|TRBJ2-6|TRBV6-5
TGTGCCAGCAGTTATTCGGCAGGACTAGGGGCCAACGTCCTGACTTTC
CASSYSAGLGANVLTF
>once|NA|TRBJ1-4|TRBV5-1
TGCGCCAGCAGCTTGTCACCACAGGGTACTAATGAAAAACTGTTTTTT
CASSLSPQGTNEKLFF
>NA|NA|TRBJ1-1|TRBV25-1
TGTGCCAGCAGTAAAGGCGTCCAGCGGACTGAAGCTTTCTTT
CASSKGVQRTEAFF
>NA|TRBD1|TRBJ1-1|TRBV27
TGTGCCAGCAGTCCACCGGGACAGCTGGGGGCTTTCTTT
CASSPPGQLGAFF
>NA|TRBD1|TRBJ2-1|TRBV11-1
TGTGCCAGCAGCACCGGGACAGGGACCTACAATGAGCAGTTCTTC
CASSTGTGTYNEQFF
>NA|NA|TRBJ1-4|TRBV4-3
TGCGCCAGCAGCCAAGATTATAGAGTCGGGGGAGATGAAAAACTGTTTTTT
CASSQDYRVGGDEKLFF
>NA|NA|TRBJ1-1|TRBV4-1
TGCGCCAGCAGCCAAGGTGGCAGGGAAGCTTTCTTT
CASSQGGREAFF
>NA|NA|TRBJ1-5|TRBV6-2/TRBV6-3
TGTGCCAGCAGTTTGGACAATCAGGTCAATCAGCCCCAGCATTTT
CASSLDNQVNQPQHF
>NA|NA|TRBJ1-1|TRBV30
TGTGCCTGGAGTGTACAGGGATTACCTGAAGCTTTCTTT
CAWSVQGLPEAFF